A selection of T cell receptor beta chains follows, all from one sample in a study of PD-1 blockade in classical Hodgkin lymphoma. Measured with immunoSEQ multiplex PCR; TCRdb has only the in-frame clones, and not every one. The sample lists fewer than 35,000 clones; 90% to 95% were seen once. Sequenced: peripheral blood mononuclear cells (PBMCs). The receptors originated from a human donor with classical Hodgkin lymphoma. CDR3s include the opening cysteine and the closing phenylalanine or tryptophan. The D gene is left open where the match is weak. Clone size, where shown, is once, few, many, or a class for clones that have expanded.

clone_size: -
v_call: TRBV28
d_call: TRBD1
j_call: TRBJ2-1
cdr3_aa: CASSRGQGANNEQFF
cdr3_nt: TGTGCCAGCAGCCGGGGACAGGGGGCGAACAATGAGCAGTTCTTC

clone_size: -
v_call: TRBV27
d_call: -
j_call: TRBJ1-5
cdr3_aa: CASSSLNSNQPQHF
cdr3_nt: TGTGCCAGCAGTTCCCTCAATAGCAATCAGCCCCAGCATTTT

clone_size: -
v_call: TRBV5-1
d_call: -
j_call: TRBJ2-3
cdr3_aa: CASSLGVSTDTQYF
cdr3_nt: TGCGCCAGCAGCTTAGGAGTTAGCACAGATACGCAGTATTTT

clone_size: -
v_call: TRBV7-2
d_call: -
j_call: TRBJ1-5
cdr3_aa: CASSLTGQTREPQHF
cdr3_nt: TGTGCCAGCAGCTTAACTGGACAGACCCGGGAGCCCCAGCATTTT

clone_size: -
v_call: TRBV7-2
d_call: TRBD2
j_call: TRBJ2-5
cdr3_aa: CASSHRLAGKETQYF
cdr3_nt: TGTGCCAGCAGCCATAGACTAGCGGGTAAAGAGACCCAGTACTTC

clone_size: once
v_call: TRBV5-4
d_call: TRBD1
j_call: TRBJ2-2
cdr3_aa: CASSVGRQGANTGELFF
cdr3_nt: TGTGCCAGCAGCGTTGGCAGACAGGGGGCGAACACCGGGGAGCTGTTTTTT

clone_size: -
v_call: TRBV10-3
d_call: -
j_call: TRBJ2-7
cdr3_aa: CAISSPGGTPYEQYF
cdr3_nt: TGTGCCATCAGTTCCCCCGGGGGGACACCCTACGAGCAGTACTTC

clone_size: -
v_call: TRBV28
d_call: -
j_call: TRBJ2-5
cdr3_aa: CASNPGSVKETQYF
cdr3_nt: TGTGCCAGTAACCCTGGGTCAGTGAAAGAGACCCAGTACTTC

clone_size: once
v_call: TRBV19
d_call: -
j_call: TRBJ2-7
cdr3_aa: CASSIRLTEIYEQYF
cdr3_nt: TGTGCCAGTAGTATCCGGCTGACTGAAATCTACGAGCAGTACTTC

clone_size: -
v_call: TRBV5-1
d_call: TRBD2
j_call: TRBJ2-5
cdr3_aa: CASRRQRGYQETQYF
cdr3_nt: TGCGCCAGCAGGAGGCAGCGGGGGTACCAAGAGACCCAGTACTTC

clone_size: -
v_call: TRBV6-4
d_call: TRBD1
j_call: TRBJ2-3
cdr3_aa: CASSEGGGADTQYF
cdr3_nt: TGTGCCAGCAGTGAAGGGGGCGGCGCGGATACGCAGTATTTT

clone_size: -
v_call: TRBV5-6
d_call: TRBD1
j_call: TRBJ1-2
cdr3_aa: CASSWGQGGYGYTF
cdr3_nt: TGTGCCAGCAGTTGGGGACAGGGTGGCTATGGCTACACCTTC

clone_size: -
v_call: TRBV4-1
d_call: -
j_call: TRBJ2-1
cdr3_aa: CASSLKRGEQFF
cdr3_nt: TGCGCCAGCAGCCTCAAGAGGGGTGAGCAGTTCTTC

clone_size: -
v_call: TRBV4-3
d_call: -
j_call: TRBJ2-1
cdr3_aa: CASSDWGEHYNEQFF
cdr3_nt: TGCGCCAGCAGCGATTGGGGGGAACACTACAATGAGCAGTTCTTC

clone_size: -
v_call: TRBV6-5
d_call: -
j_call: TRBJ1-2
cdr3_aa: CASSSPGTNYGYTF
cdr3_nt: TGTGCCAGCAGTTCCCCCGGGACAAACTATGGCTACACCTTC

clone_size: -
v_call: TRBV28
d_call: -
j_call: TRBJ2-5
cdr3_aa: CASTRNDKETQYF
cdr3_nt: TGTGCCAGCACAAGGAACGATAAAGAGACCCAGTACTTC

clone_size: -
v_call: TRBV2
d_call: -
j_call: TRBJ1-2
cdr3_aa: CASRPGQYYGYTF
cdr3_nt: TGTGCCAGCAGACCCGGACAGTACTATGGCTACACCTTC

clone_size: -
v_call: TRBV23-1
d_call: TRBD1
j_call: TRBJ1-4
cdr3_aa: CASSHLYRDRSQKLFF
cdr3_nt: TGCGCCAGCAGTCATCTCTACCGGGACAGATCACAAAAACTGTTTTTT

clone_size: -
v_call: TRBV19
d_call: -
j_call: TRBJ1-1
cdr3_aa: CASSIGRTTEAFF
cdr3_nt: TGTGCCAGTAGTATAGGGCGGACTACTGAAGCTTTCTTT

clone_size: -
v_call: TRBV15
d_call: -
j_call: TRBJ2-1
cdr3_aa: CATSGSPGGMRSYNEQFF
cdr3_nt: TGTGCCACCAGCGGATCACCTGGCGGGATGCGCTCCTACAATGAGCAGTTCTTC

clone_size: -
v_call: TRBV7-9
d_call: TRBD2
j_call: TRBJ2-1
cdr3_aa: CASSASGTSGNEQFF
cdr3_nt: TGTGCCAGCAGCGCATCCGGGACTAGTGGCAATGAGCAGTTCTTC

clone_size: -
v_call: TRBV5-8
d_call: -
j_call: TRBJ1-2
cdr3_aa: CASSRQIYPYGYTF
cdr3_nt: TGTGCCAGCAGCCGACAGATATATCCCTATGGCTACACCTTC

clone_size: -
v_call: TRBV7-9
d_call: TRBD1
j_call: TRBJ1-5
cdr3_aa: CASSPGTGNQPQHF
cdr3_nt: TGTGCCAGCAGCCCTGGGACAGGCAATCAGCCCCAGCATTTT

clone_size: few
v_call: TRBV4-1
d_call: TRBD1
j_call: TRBJ1-5
cdr3_aa: CASSQGTGMHQPQHF
cdr3_nt: TGCGCCAGCAGCCAAGGGACAGGGATGCATCAGCCCCAGCATTTT

clone_size: -
v_call: TRBV2
d_call: -
j_call: TRBJ1-2
cdr3_aa: CASRALGGYGYTF
cdr3_nt: TGTGCCAGCAGGGCCCTGGGAGGATATGGCTACACCTTC

clone_size: -
v_call: TRBV4-3
d_call: TRBD1
j_call: TRBJ2-7
cdr3_aa: CASSRDGTGGWEQYF
cdr3_nt: TGCGCCAGCAGCCGAGACGGGACAGGAGGGTGGGAGCAGTACTTC

clone_size: few
v_call: TRBV18
d_call: -
j_call: TRBJ2-6
cdr3_aa: CASSPPSGANVLTF
cdr3_nt: TGTGCCAGCTCACCACCATCAGGGGCCAACGTCCTGACTTTC